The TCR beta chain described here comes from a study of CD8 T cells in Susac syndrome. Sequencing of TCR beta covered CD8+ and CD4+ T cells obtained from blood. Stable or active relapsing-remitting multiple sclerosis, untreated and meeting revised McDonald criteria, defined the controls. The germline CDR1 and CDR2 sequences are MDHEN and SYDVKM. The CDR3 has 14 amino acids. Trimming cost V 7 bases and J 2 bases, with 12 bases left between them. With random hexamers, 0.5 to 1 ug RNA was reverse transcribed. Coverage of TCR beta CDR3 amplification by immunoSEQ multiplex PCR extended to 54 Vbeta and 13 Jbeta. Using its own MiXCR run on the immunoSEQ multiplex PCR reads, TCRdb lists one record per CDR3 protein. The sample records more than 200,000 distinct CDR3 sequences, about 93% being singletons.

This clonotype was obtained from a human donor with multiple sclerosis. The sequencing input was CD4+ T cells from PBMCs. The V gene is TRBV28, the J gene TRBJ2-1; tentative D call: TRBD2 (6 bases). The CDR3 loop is CASTGDPTYNEQFF. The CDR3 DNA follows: TGTGCCAGCACGGGGGATCCTACCTACAATGAGCAGTTCTTC.